This T cell receptor (beta chain) was obtained from a study of T-cell reconstitution after alpha-beta-depleted transplantation in children. This sample's TCRbeta library carried unique molecular identifier barcodes. In TCRdb, the PCR reads were re-called with MiXCR into one record per CDR3 protein. This sample yields 750,000 to 950,000 distinct CDR3 sequences, of which 16% are seen a single time; approximately 5% belongs to the top ten. With 1 base removed from V and 1 base from J, the gap between germline ends came to 13 bases. CDR1 and CDR2 (germline): MGHRA, YSYEKL. This CDR3 comprises 16 residues.

This sequence was found in a male patient aged 5 to 17 who had a stem cell transplant for acute lymphoblastic leukemia, so the T cells may come from the graft donor. The chain recombines TRBV4-1 with TRBJ1-2; D might be TRBD1 (5 bases). The material sequenced was PBMCs, mostly from graft donor cells, taken 360 days after TCRalphabeta/CD19-depleted stem cell transplant. The DNA of the CDR3 is TGCGCCAGCAGCCAAGCGGGGCAGCCGTTTAACTATGGCTACACCTTC. This sequence encodes CASSQAGQPFNYGYTF.